This T cell receptor (beta chain) was obtained from a study of neurological immune-mediated disorders. Only a few counts were recorded for this clonotype. Its antigen is not known. Study findings and constraints: Sharing of CDR3 amino acid sequences among expanded clones across subjects was absent, suggesting private repertoires in all groups. HTLV-1-associated myelopathy ranked highest for TCR clonal expansion and multiple sclerosis lowest, beneath healthy controls.

Between the trimmed V and J ends, which lost 6 bases and 3 bases, there was a span of 23 bases. Germline V gene sequence: CDR1 SEHNR, CDR2 FQNEAQ (reference sequence). CDR3 length: 17 residues. TCRdb independently ran MiXCR on the 5' RACE reads; one entry per CDR3 protein. The profile shows about 70,000 distinct CDR3 sequences, 4.8% of them singletons. The source of this sequence is a woman aged 65 to 85 with multiple sclerosis. The sequencing sample was made of PBMCs. This chain uses TRBV7-9 with TRBJ1-1, with D uncertain. CDR3 sequence (DNA): TGTGCCAGCAGGCCCGACACGGCTGGGAGCTTGTACACTGAAGCTTTCTTT. Translation: CASRPDTAGSLYTEAFF.